The TCR beta chain under discussion was sequenced for a study of CDR3 diversity in severe acne. TCRdb re-called the PCR reads through MiXCR, storing one row per CDR3 protein. The table lists about 85,000 distinct CDR3 sequences, around 50% of them singletons. This clonotype was detected many times. Sequencing input: blood. The receptor was derived from a male donor in good health, serving as a control.

The CDR3 bases are TGTGCCAGCAGCTTAGATCATGGCAGGGGCGGCTACACCTTC. Its protein product is CASSLDHGRGGYTF. The J gene is TRBJ1-2, the V gene TRBV11-2; possibly TRBD1 for D (6 bases). With 0 bases removed from V and 8 bases from J, the gap between germline ends came to 13 bases. CDR3 length: 14 residues. Germline V gene data show CDR1 as SGHAT and CDR2 as FQNNGV.